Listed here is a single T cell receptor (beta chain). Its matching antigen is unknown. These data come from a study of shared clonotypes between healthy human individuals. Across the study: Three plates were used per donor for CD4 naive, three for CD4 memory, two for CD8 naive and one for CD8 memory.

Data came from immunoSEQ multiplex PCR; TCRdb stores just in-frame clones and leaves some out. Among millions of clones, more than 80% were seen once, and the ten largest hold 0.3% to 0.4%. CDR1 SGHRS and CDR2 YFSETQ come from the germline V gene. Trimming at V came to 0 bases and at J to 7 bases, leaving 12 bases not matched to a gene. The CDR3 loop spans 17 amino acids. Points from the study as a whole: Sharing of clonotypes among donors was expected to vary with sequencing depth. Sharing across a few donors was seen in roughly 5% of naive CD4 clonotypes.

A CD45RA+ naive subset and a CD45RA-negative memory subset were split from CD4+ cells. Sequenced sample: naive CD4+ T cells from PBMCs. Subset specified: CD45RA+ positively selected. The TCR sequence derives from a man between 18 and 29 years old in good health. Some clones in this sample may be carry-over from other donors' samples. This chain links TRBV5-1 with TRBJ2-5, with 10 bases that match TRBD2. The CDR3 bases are TGCGCCAGCAGCTTGGCCGGTAGCGGGAGGCCTGGTGGGACCCAGTACTTC. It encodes CASSLAGSGRPGGTQYF.